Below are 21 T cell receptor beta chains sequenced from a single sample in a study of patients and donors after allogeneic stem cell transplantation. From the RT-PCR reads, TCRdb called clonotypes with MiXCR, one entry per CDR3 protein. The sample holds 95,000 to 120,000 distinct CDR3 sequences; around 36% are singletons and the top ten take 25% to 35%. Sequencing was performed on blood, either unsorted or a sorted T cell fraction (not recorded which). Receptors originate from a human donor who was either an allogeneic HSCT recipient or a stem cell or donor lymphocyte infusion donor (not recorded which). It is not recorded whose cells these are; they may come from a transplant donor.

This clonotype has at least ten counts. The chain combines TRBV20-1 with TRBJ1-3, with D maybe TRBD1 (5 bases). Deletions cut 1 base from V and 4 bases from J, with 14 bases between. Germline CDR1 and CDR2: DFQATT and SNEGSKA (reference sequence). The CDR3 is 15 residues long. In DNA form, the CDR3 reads TGCAGTGCTAGAGGATATGGGGCGTCGGGAAACACCATATATTTT. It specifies CSARGYGASGNTIYF.

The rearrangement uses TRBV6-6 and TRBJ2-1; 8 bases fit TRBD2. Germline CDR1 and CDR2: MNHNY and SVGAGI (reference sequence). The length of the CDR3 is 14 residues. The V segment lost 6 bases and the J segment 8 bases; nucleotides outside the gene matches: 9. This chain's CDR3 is CASRPGLDLYEQFF. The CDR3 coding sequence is TGTGCCAGCAGACCGGGACTAGATCTTTATGAGCAGTTCTTC.

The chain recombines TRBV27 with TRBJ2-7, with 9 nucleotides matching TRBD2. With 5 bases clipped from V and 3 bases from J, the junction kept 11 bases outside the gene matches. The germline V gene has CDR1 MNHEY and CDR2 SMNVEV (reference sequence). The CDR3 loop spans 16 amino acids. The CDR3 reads CASSGRTSETNYEQYF. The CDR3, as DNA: TGTGCCAGCAGTGGGCGGACTAGCGAGACCAACTACGAGCAGTACTTC.

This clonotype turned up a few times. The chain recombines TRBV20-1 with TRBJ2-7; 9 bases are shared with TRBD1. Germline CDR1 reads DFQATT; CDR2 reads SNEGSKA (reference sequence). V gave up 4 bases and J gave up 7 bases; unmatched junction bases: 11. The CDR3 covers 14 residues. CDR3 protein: CSATPWDRAGEQYF. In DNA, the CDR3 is TGCAGTGCTACGCCCTGGGACAGGGCTGGGGAGCAGTACTTC.

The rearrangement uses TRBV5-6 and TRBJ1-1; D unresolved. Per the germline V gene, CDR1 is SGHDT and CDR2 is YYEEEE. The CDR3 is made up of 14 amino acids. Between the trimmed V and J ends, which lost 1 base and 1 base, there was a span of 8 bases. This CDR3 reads CASSLFAGNTEAFF. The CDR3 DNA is TGTGCCAGCAGCTTGTTTGCAGGGAACACTGAAGCTTTCTTT.

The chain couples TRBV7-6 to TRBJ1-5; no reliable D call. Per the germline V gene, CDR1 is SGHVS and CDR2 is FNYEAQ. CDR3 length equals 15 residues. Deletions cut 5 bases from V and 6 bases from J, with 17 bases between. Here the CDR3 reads CASSPLLGSGQPQHF. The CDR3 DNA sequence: TGTGCCAGCAGCCCCTTATTGGGGTCGGGTCAGCCCCAGCATTTT.

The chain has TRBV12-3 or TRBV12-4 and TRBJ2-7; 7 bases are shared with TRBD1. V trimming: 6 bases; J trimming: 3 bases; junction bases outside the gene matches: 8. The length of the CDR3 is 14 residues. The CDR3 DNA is TGTGCCAGCAGCCAAGGACAGGTTTTCTACGAGCAGTACTTC. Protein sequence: CASSQGQVFYEQYF.

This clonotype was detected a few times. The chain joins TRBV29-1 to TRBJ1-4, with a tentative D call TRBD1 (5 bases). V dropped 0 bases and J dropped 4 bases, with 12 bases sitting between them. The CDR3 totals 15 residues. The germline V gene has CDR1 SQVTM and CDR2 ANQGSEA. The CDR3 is CSVEDLQGRNEKLFF. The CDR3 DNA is TGCAGCGTTGAAGATCTCCAGGGCCGTAATGAAAAACTGTTTTTT. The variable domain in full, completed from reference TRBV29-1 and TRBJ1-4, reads SAVISQKPSRDICQRGTSLTIQCQVDSQVTMMFWYRQQPGQSLTLIATANQGSEATYESGFVIDKFPISRPNLTFSTLTVSNMSPEDSSIYLCSVEDLQGRNEKLFFGSGTQLSVL.

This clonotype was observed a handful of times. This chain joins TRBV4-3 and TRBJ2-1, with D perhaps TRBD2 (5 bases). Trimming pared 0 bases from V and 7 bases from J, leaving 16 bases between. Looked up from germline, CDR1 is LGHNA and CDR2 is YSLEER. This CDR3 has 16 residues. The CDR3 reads CASSQEGRPGRNEQFF. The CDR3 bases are TGCGCCAGCAGCCAAGAAGGGCGACCGGGGAGAAATGAGCAGTTCTTC.

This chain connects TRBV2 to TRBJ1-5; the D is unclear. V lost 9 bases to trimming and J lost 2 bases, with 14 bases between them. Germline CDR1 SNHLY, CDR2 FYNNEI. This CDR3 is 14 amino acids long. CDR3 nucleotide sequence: TGTGCCAGTAAGTTGTGGGGAGGCAATCAGCCCCAGCATTTT. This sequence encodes CASKLWGGNQPQHF.

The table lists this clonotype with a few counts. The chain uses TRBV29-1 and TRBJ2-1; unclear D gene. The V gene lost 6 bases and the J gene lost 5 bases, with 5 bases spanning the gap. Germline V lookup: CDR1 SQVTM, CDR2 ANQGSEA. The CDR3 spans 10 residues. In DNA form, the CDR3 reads TGCAGCGTCCAAAACAATGAGCAGTTCTTC. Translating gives CSVQNNEQFF.

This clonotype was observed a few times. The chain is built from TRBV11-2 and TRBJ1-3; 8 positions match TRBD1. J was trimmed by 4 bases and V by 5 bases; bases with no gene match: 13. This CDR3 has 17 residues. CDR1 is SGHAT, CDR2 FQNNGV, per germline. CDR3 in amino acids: CASSLALGQGSGNTIYF. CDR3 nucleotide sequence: TGTGCCAGCAGCCTAGCCCTAGGACAGGGCAGCGGAAACACCATATATTTT.

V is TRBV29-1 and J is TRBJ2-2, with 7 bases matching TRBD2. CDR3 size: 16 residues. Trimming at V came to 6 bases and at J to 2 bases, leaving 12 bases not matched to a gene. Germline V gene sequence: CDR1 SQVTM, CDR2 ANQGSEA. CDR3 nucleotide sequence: TGCAGCGTCGGGATGGGGCTAGCGGAAAACACCGGGGAGCTGTTTTTT. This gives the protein CSVGMGLAENTGELFF.

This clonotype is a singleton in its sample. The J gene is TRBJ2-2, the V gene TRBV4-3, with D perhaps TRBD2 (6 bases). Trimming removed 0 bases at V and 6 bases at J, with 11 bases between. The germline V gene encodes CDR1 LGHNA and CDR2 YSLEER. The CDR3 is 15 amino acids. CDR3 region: CASSQEGLLAGELFF. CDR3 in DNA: TGCGCCAGCAGCCAAGAGGGACTGTTAGCCGGGGAGCTGTTTTTT.

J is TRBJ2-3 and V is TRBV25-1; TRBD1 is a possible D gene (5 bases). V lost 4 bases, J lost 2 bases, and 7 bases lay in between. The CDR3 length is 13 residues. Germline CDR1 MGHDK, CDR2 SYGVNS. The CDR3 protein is CASSADNTDTQYF. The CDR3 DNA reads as TGTGCCAGCAGTGCGGACAACACAGATACGCAGTATTTT.

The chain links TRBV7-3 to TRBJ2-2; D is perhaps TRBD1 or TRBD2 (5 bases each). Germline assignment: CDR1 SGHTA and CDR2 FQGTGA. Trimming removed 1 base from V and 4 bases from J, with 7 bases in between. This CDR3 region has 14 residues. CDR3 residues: CASSLMRGTGELFF. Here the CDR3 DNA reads TGTGCCAGCAGCTTAATGAGGGGCACCGGGGAGCTGTTTTTT.

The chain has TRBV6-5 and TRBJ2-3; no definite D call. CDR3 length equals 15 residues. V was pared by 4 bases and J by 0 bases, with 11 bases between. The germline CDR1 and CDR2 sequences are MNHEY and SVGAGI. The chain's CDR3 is CASSWSDPSTDTQYF. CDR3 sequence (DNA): TGTGCCAGCAGTTGGTCAGACCCTAGCACAGATACGCAGTATTTT.

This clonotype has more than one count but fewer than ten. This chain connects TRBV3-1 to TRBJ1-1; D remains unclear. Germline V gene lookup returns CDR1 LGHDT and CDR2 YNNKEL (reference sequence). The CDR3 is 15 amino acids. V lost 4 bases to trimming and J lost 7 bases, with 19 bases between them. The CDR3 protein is CASSRLPTLDSEAFF. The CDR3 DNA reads TGTGCCAGCAGCCGCCTCCCGACGTTAGATAGTGAAGCTTTCTTT.

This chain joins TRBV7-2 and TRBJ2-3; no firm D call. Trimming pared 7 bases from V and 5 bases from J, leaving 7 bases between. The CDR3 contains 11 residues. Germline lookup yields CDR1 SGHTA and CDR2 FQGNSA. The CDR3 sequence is CASTFKDTQYF. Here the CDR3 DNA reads TGTGCCAGCACCTTCAAAGATACGCAGTATTTT.

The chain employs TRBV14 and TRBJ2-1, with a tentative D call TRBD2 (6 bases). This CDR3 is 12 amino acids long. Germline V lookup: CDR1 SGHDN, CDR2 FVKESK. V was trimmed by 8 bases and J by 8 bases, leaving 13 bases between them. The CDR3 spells CASRMGGDEQFF. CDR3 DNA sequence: TGTGCCAGCCGGATGGGAGGCGATGAGCAGTTCTTC.

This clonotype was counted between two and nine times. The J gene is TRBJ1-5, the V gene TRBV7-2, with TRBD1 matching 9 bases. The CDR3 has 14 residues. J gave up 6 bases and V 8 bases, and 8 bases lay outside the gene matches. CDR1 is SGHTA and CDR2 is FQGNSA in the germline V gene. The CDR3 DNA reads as TGTGCCAGCGCTTTCACAGGGGGCGGTCAGCCCCAGCATTTT. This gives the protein CASAFTGGGQPQHF. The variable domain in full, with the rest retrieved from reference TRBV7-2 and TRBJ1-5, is GAGVSQSPSNKVTEKGKDVELRCDPISGHTALYWYRQSLGQGLEFLIYFQGNSAPDKSGLPSDRFSAERTGGSVSTLTIQRTQQEDSAVYLCASAFTGGGQPQHFGDGTRLSIL.